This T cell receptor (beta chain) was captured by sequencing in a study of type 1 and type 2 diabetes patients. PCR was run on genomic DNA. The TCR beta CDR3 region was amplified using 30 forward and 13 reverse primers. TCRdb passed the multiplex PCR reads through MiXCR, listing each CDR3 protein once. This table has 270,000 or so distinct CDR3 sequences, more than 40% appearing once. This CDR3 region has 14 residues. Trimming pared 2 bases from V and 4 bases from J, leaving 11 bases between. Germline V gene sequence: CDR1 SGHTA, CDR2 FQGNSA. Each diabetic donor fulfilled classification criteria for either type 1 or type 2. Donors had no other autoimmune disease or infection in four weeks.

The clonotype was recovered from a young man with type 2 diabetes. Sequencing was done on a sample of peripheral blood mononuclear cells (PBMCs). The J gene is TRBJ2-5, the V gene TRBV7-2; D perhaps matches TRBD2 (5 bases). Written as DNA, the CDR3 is TGTGCCAGCAGCTTAATTCGGGGTCGAGAGACCCAGTACTTC. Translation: CASSLIRGRETQYF.